These 14 T cell receptor beta chains originate from one sample sequenced in a study of T cells in Graves' hyperthyroidism and ophthalmopathy. The TCR beta CDR3 regions underwent amplification using RNA transcripts as the source. A set of HTBI primers served as the primers for a first-round RT-PCR of the TCR CDR3. TCRdb passed the multiplex PCR reads through MiXCR, listing each CDR3 protein once. The table has around 580,000 distinct CDR3 sequences, 15% to 20% seen once. Sequencing used blood. These receptors were obtained from a woman in her late teens or twenties with Graves' hyperthyroidism.

This clonotype is a singleton in its sample. V is TRBV14 and J is TRBJ2-1; D perhaps matches TRBD2 (5 bases). Trimming stripped 1 base from V and 12 bases from J, with 13 bases between. There are 13 residues in the CDR3. Germline CDR1 SGHDN, CDR2 FVKESK. CDR3 amino acids: CASSQGYGIGQFF. For the CDR3, the DNA is TGTGCCAGCAGCCAAGGGTACGGGATAGGGCAGTTCTTC.

This clonotype was found a few times. The chain couples TRBV7-2 to TRBJ2-1; 8 bases align to TRBD2. Germline lookup yields CDR1 SGHTA and CDR2 FQGNSA. After removal of 1 base from V and 6 bases from J, the junction contained 8 bases not matched to a gene. The CDR3 length is 16 residues. The CDR3 loop reads CASSLVTGGAINEQFF. The CDR3 coding sequence is TGTGCCAGCAGCTTAGTTACGGGGGGGGCCATCAATGAGCAGTTCTTC.

This clonotype was seen ten or more times. The chain employs TRBV20-1 and TRBJ2-3, with 7 bases lining up with TRBD1. The germline gives CDR1 DFQATT, CDR2 SNEGSKA (reference sequence). J lost 2 bases, V lost 5 bases, and 4 bases had no gene match. This CDR3 contains 13 residues. CDR3 loop: CSADRAPTDTQYF. The CDR3 DNA is TGCAGTGCTGACAGGGCGCCCACAGATACGCAGTATTTT.

The genes are TRBV7-8 and TRBJ1-3, with D uncertain. CDR1 and CDR2 (germline): SGHVS, FQNEAQ. The CDR3 covers 16 residues. V lost 0 bases and J 4 bases, leaving 13 bases between the germline ends. CDR3 sequence reads: CASSLAPGRPGNTIYF. The CDR3 coding sequence is TGTGCCAGCAGCTTAGCGCCTGGGAGACCCGGAAACACCATATATTTT.

The chain links TRBV7-9 to TRBJ2-1, with 9 positions matching TRBD2. The V segment lost 6 bases and the J segment 6 bases; nucleotides outside the gene matches: 3. CDR3 length: 13 residues. Germline assignment: CDR1 SEHNR and CDR2 FQNEAQ (reference sequence). The DNA for the CDR3 is TGTGCCAGCAGATTTAGCGGGGGCAATGAGCAGTTCTTC. The encoded protein is CASRFSGGNEQFF.

This clonotype was picked up many times. The rearrangement uses TRBV12-3 or TRBV12-4 and TRBJ2-1; 12 positions match TRBD2. This CDR3 is built from 16 residues. Trimming at V came to 6 bases and at J to 8 bases, leaving 11 bases not matched to a gene. DNA for the CDR3: TGTGCCAGCAGGGCTTCTAGCGGGGGGGCCGTAGATGAGCAGTTCTTC. The encoded protein is CASRASSGGAVDEQFF.

This clonotype turned up a few times. The V and J genes are TRBV2 and TRBJ2-5; D call uncertain. The V end lost 7 bases, the J end lost 5 bases, and 17 bases lay between the germline ends. CDR1 and CDR2 (germline): SNHLY, FYNNEI. This CDR3 comprises 14 residues. CDR3 DNA sequence: TGTGCCAGCACAGAAATACAAGTGAGCGAGACCCAGTACTTC. It translates to CASTEIQVSETQYF.

V and J are TRBV6-5 and TRBJ1-3; 9 bases map to TRBD1. V dropped 0 bases and J dropped 3; count of bases not matched to a gene: 6. CDR1 is MNHEY and CDR2 is SVGAGI in the germline V gene. The CDR3 consists of 17 residues. CDR3 bases: TGTGCCAGCAGTTACTCTGGGACAGGGAATAATGGAAACACCATATATTTT. It yields the protein CASSYSGTGNNGNTIYF.

V usage is TRBV30 and J usage is TRBJ2-5, with 10 bases that match TRBD1. This CDR3 spans 14 amino acids. V shed 3 bases and J 5 bases; nucleotides not matched to a gene: 6. Germline V CDR1 and CDR2: GTSNPN, SVGIG (reference sequence). CDR3 residues: CAWSEGQGKETQYF. CDR3 sequence (DNA): TGTGCCTGGAGCGAGGGACAGGGGAAGGAGACCCAGTACTTC.

This clonotype has just a few counts. The genes are TRBV5-1 and TRBJ2-3, with D possibly matching TRBD1 (6 bases). Trimming cost V 4 bases and J 0 bases, with 12 bases left between them. There are 15 residues in the CDR3. Looked up from germline, CDR1 is SGHRS and CDR2 is YFSETQ. The CDR3 sequence is CASSPTGFSTDTQYF. The DNA of the CDR3 is TGCGCCAGCAGCCCAACAGGGTTTAGCACAGATACGCAGTATTTT. Filled out from reference TRBV5-1 and TRBJ2-3, the complete variable domain reads KAGVTQTPRYLIKTRGQQVTLSCSPISGHRSVSWYQQTPGQGLQFLFEYFSETQRNKGNFPGRFSGRQFSNSRSEMNVSTLELGDSALYLCASSPTGFSTDTQYFGPGTRLTVL.

This clonotype was picked up a small number of times. The chain has TRBV24-1 and TRBJ2-1; D ambiguous. Trimming stripped 6 bases from V and 7 bases from J, with 9 bases between. CDR1 is KGHDR and CDR2 is SFDVKD in the germline V gene. The CDR3 totals 12 residues. For the CDR3, the DNA is TGTGCCACCAGTTCCGTCTCGAATGAGCAGTTCTTC. Amino acids: CATSSVSNEQFF.

This clonotype occurred many times. The rearrangement links TRBV18 to TRBJ1-2; 8 bases match TRBD1. The germline V gene encodes CDR1 KGHSH and CDR2 LQKENI. The CDR3 runs 15 residues. V dropped 3 bases and J dropped 2; count of bases not matched to a gene: 5. The CDR3 bases are TGTGCCAGCTCACCGACCGGACAGGGCAACTATGGCTACACCTTC. Amino acids: CASSPTGQGNYGYTF. Using reference TRBV18 and TRBJ1-2 for the parts outside the CDR3, the full variable domain is NAGVMQNPRHLVRRRGQEARLRCSPMKGHSHVYWYRQLPEEGLKFMVYLQKENIIDESGMPKERFSAEFPKEGPSILRIQQVVRGDSAAYFCASSPTGQGNYGYTFGSGTRLTVV.

This clonotype appeared many times. The chain has TRBV2 and TRBJ1-1; D gene ambiguous. The CDR3 sequence is 13 residues long. CDR1 and CDR2 (germline): SNHLY, FYNNEI. V gave up 6 bases and J gave up 1 base, with 9 bases separating them. In nucleotides, the CDR3 is TGTGCCAGCAGATTGGGTTCGAACACTGAAGCTTTCTTT. Translation gives CASRLGSNTEAFF.

This clonotype was seen many times. The V gene is TRBV15, the J gene TRBJ2-7; tentatively, D is TRBD1 (5 bases). Trimming removed 1 base at V and 9 bases at J, with 16 bases between. CDR3 length equals 14 residues. Germline V gives CDR1 LNHNV, CDR2 YYDKDF (reference sequence). The CDR3 coding sequence is TGTGCCACCAGCAGAGCCGCCCAGGGTCGTGGGCAGTACTTC. Translation gives CATSRAAQGRGQYF.